This T cell receptor beta chain was identified during a study of T cells in Graves' hyperthyroidism and ophthalmopathy. Study summary: Peripheral blood was secured at the point of initial diagnosis, before any treatment.

This clonotype was seen ten or more times. Its target is unknown. RNA transcripts were the template for amplifying TCR beta CDR3 regions. RT-PCR in the first round (using the HTBI primer set) targeted the TCR CDR3. TCRdb recomputed calls from the multiplex PCR reads with MiXCR, one row per CDR3 protein. This table has around 300,000 distinct CDR3 sequences, about 14% appearing once. V shed 6 bases and J shed 4 bases, with 9 bases lying between them. The CDR3 spans 13 residues. Per germline, CDR1 MNHNS and CDR2 SASEGT. Study results and limitations: The majority of expanded thyroid clonotypes above 0.001 also appeared in blood.

The sequencing sample was made of blood. The V and J genes are TRBV6-1 and TRBJ1-4, with TRBD1 as a possible D gene (6 bases). The sequence was collected from a woman in her 30s with Graves' hyperthyroidism that later progressed to Graves' ophthalmopathy. The CDR3 bases are TGTGCCAGCAGCGGACAGTTTAATGAAAAACTGTTTTTT. Translating gives CASSGQFNEKLFF.